These 9 T cell receptor beta chains originate from one sample sequenced in a study of cytomegalovirus exposure and HLA in healthy donors. Researchers ran the PCR with 60 Vbeta and 13 Jbeta primers. Sequencing was performed with immunoSEQ multiplex PCR; in TCRdb, only in-frame clones are kept and a portion is missing. Of about 200,000 clones listed, roughly 80% are singletons. Sequencing used PBMCs. These receptors were obtained from a man in his fifties or sixties in good health and CMV-seronegative.

The chain carries TRBV4-2 and TRBJ2-1, with 13 bases lining up with TRBD2. V lost 4 bases, J lost 5 bases, and 14 bases stayed unmatched. The V gene's germline CDR1 is LGHNA and CDR2 YNFKEQ. The CDR3 is 19 amino acids. CDR3 DNA sequence: TGTGCCAGCAGCCCTACGGGACTAGCGGGATCCCGGGTCGACAATGAGCAGTTCTTC. Translated, it gives CASSPTGLAGSRVDNEQFF.

Remarks on this clone: The junction shows a germline mismatch at one end, possibly a read error. This chain uses TRBV4-1 with TRBJ2-3; tentative D call: TRBD2 (6 bases). Germline CDR1 and CDR2: MGHRA and YSYEKL. The CDR3 totals 16 residues. CDR3: CTSSFNGLTDTDTQYF. In DNA, the CDR3 is TGCACCAGCAGCTTCAACGGACTAACGGACACAGATACGCAGTATTTT.

A single count supports this clone. The CDR3: CASSLSGTVNEKLFF. In DNA form, the CDR3 reads TGCGCCAGCAGCCTGTCCGGGACAGTTAATGAAAAACTGTTTTTT. V is TRBV4-1 and J is TRBJ1-4; 7 positions match TRBD1. The V segment lost 4 bases and the J segment 4 bases; nucleotides outside the gene matches: 6. Germline CDR1 and CDR2: MGHRA and YSYEKL. The CDR3 is 15 residues long.

The chain carries TRBV6-4 and TRBJ1-2; tentatively, D is TRBD1 (5 bases). Deletions cut 3 bases from V and 3 bases from J, with 14 bases between. Per germline, CDR1 MRHNA and CDR2 SNTAGT. The CDR3 covers 15 residues. The CDR3 loop reads CASSERGAGDYGYTF. CDR3 DNA: TGTGCCAGCAGTGAAAGGGGAGCGGGGGACTATGGCTACACCTTC.

This clone occurred a few times. The chain has TRBV28 and TRBJ1-1; a weak D match, TRBD1 (5 bases). The CDR3 covers 16 residues. CDR1 MDHEN and CDR2 SYDVKM come from the germline V gene. The V end lost 4 bases, the J end lost 0 bases, and 15 bases lay between the germline ends. The CDR3 bases are TGTGCCAGCAGTTCGCCGGTCGGACAACTGAACACTGAAGCTTTCTTT. The encoded protein is CASSSPVGQLNTEAFF.

This chain joins TRBV9 and TRBJ2-4; tentatively, D is TRBD1 (5 bases). V was trimmed by 3 bases and J by 1 base, leaving 8 bases between them. Germline V lookup: CDR1 SGDLS, CDR2 YYNGEE. This CDR3 region has 14 residues. The CDR3 protein is CASSDSGAKNIQYF. In DNA form, the CDR3 reads TGTGCCAGCAGCGACTCAGGGGCCAAAAACATTCAGTACTTC. Full variable domain (remainder filled in from reference TRBV9 and TRBJ2-4): DSGVTQTPKHLITATGQRVTLRCSPRSGDLSVYWYQQSLDQGLQFLIQYYNGEERAKGNILERFSAQQFPDLHSELNLSSLELGDSALYFCASSDSGAKNIQYFGAGTRLSVL.

The chain combines TRBV5-5 with TRBJ1-1; D possibly corresponds to TRBD1 (5 bases). This CDR3 has 16 residues. Germline V CDR1 and CDR2: SGHKS, YYEKEE (reference sequence). V shed 2 bases and J shed 1 base, with 15 bases lying between them. CDR3 in amino acids: CASSFQQGGTNTEAFF. DNA of the CDR3: TGTGCCAGCAGCTTCCAGCAGGGAGGTACGAACACTGAAGCTTTCTTT.

V usage is TRBV9 and J usage is TRBJ2-7; the D gene is possibly TRBD2 (6 bases). The germline V and J ends were trimmed by 0 bases and 6 bases, with 22 bases remaining between them. CDR3 length: 17 residues. Per the germline V gene, CDR1 is SGDLS and CDR2 is YYNGEE. The CDR3 region is CASSVVPSGLADSEQYF. The CDR3 nucleotides read TGTGCCAGCAGCGTAGTTCCGTCAGGGTTAGCGGACTCCGAGCAGTACTTC. Full variable domain (missing parts from reference TRBV9 and TRBJ2-7): DSGVTQTPKHLITATGQRVTLRCSPRSGDLSVYWYQQSLDQGLQFLIQYYNGEERAKGNILERFSAQQFPDLHSELNLSSLELGDSALYFCASSVVPSGLADSEQYFGPGTRLTVT.

This chain connects TRBV18 to TRBJ1-3; tentative D call: TRBD1 (5 bases). This CDR3 contains 15 residues. In germline, CDR1 is KGHSH, CDR2 LQKENI. V lost 3 bases and J 1 base, leaving 10 bases between the germline ends. CDR3 region: CASSPEGRSGNTIYF. The DNA of the CDR3 is TGTGCCAGCTCACCTGAGGGGAGGTCTGGAAACACCATATATTTT.